These T cell receptor beta chains were read from a single sample in a study of vaccination and CD4 T cells after COVID-19. TCRdb redid the calling of the PCR reads with MiXCR, one entry per CDR3 protein. The table lists over 15,000 distinct CDR3 sequences, 52% of them singletons. No antigen is known for these receptors. The sequenced sample was CD4+ T cells from blood, cultured in vitro. All receptors come from a human donor who had recovered from COVID-19. The CDR3 runs from the conserved cysteine through the conserved F or W. The D gene is left open where the match is weak. Not all rows give a size; the values are once, few, many and, for expanded clones, a class.

v_call	clone_size	d_call	j_call	cdr3_aa	cdr3_nt
TRBV7-9	few	TRBD1	TRBJ1-3	CASSRTGSGNTIYF	TGTGCCAGCAGCCGGACAGGGTCTGGAAACACCATATATTTT
TRBV24-1	few	TRBD1	TRBJ1-2	CATSATGNYGYTF	TGTGCCACCAGTGCGACAGGGAACTATGGCTACACCTTC
TRBV12-3/TRBV12-4	.	.	TRBJ1-2	CASSLPAQLYGYTF	TGTGCCAGCAGTCTACCCGCCCAGCTTTATGGCTACACCTTC
TRBV27	few	TRBD2	TRBJ2-5	CASSLAGRETQYF	TGTGCCAGCAGTCTAGCGGGAAGAGAGACCCAGTACTTC
TRBV20-1	.	TRBD2	TRBJ2-5	CSGTSGGQEAQYF	TGCAGTGGGACTAGCGGGGGCCAAGAGGCCCAGTACTTC
TRBV24-1	few	TRBD1	TRBJ1-5	CATSDPGTGGEPQHF	TGTGCCACCAGTGATCCCGGGACAGGGGGCGAGCCCCAGCATTTT
TRBV7-3	.	.	TRBJ1-2	CASSLLGFAGYTF	TGTGCCAGCAGCTTACTCGGGTTTGCTGGCTACACCTTC
TRBV11-2	few	.	TRBJ1-1	CASSIYRGGNTEAFF	TGTGCCAGCAGCATCTATCGGGGGGGGAACACTGAAGCTTTCTTT
TRBV3-1	.	.	TRBJ2-7	CASSQDFAARTSSYEQYF	TGTGCCAGCAGCCAAGACTTTGCGGCCAGGACAAGCTCCTACGAGCAGTACTTC
TRBV10-3	.	TRBD1	TRBJ1-1	CAISEPGQGRRNTEAFF	TGTGCCATCAGTGAGCCGGGACAGGGGAGGAGGAACACTGAAGCTTTCTTT
TRBV7-2	few	TRBD2	TRBJ2-5	CASSLRSGGAQETQYF	TGTGCCAGCAGCTTGAGAAGCGGGGGGGCTCAAGAGACCCAGTACTTC
TRBV20-1	.	.	TRBJ2-1	CSARDPLAGKQFF	TGCAGTGCTAGAGATCCGTTGGCGGGGAAGCAGTTCTTC
TRBV29-1	.	.	TRBJ2-3	CSVGRGGTDTQYF	TGCAGCGTTGGGAGGGGTGGCACAGATACGCAGTATTTT
TRBV5-4	.	.	TRBJ2-1	CASSPQGNSYNEQFF	TGTGCCAGCAGCCCTCAGGGGAACTCCTACAATGAGCAGTTCTTC
TRBV7-3	.	TRBD2	TRBJ2-1	CASSTWTSGSNNEQFF	TGTGCCAGCAGCACCTGGACTAGCGGGAGCAACAATGAGCAGTTCTTC
TRBV5-4	.	.	TRBJ1-2	CASSLGWTDAGYTF	TGTGCCAGCAGCCTGGGTTGGACAGACGCTGGCTACACCTTC
TRBV12-3/TRBV12-4	.	TRBD2	TRBJ2-5	CASSLTGRREETQYF	TGTGCCAGCAGTTTAACCGGGAGGCGAGAAGAGACCCAGTACTTC
TRBV20-1	few	.	TRBJ1-5	CSARAREFSNQPQHF	TGCAGTGCTAGAGCGAGGGAGTTTTCGAATCAGCCCCAGCATTTT
TRBV19	.	.	TRBJ1-2	CASSTPGASNYGYTF	TGTGCCAGTAGTACACCAGGGGCGTCTAACTATGGCTACACCTTC
TRBV6-1	.	.	TRBJ1-5	CASSGKSNQPQHF	TGTGCCAGCTCCGGCAAAAGCAATCAGCCCCAGCATTTT
TRBV27	.	TRBD1	TRBJ2-7	CASRVRDSPFEQYF	TGTGCCAGCAGAGTCCGGGACAGTCCATTTGAGCAGTACTTC
TRBV20-1	.	.	TRBJ2-5	CSARNGETQYF	TGCAGTGCCAGGAACGGAGAGACCCAGTACTTC
TRBV19	.	.	TRBJ1-2	CASKGRGQSLGGYTF	TGTGCCAGTAAGGGCCGGGGGCAGAGCTTAGGTGGCTACACCTTC
TRBV5-1	.	.	TRBJ2-5	CASSRGRQEETQYF	TGCGCCAGCAGCCGCGGACGACAGGAAGAGACCCAGTACTTC
TRBV7-9	.	TRBD1	TRBJ1-1	CASSVTGTGGQTEAFF	TGTGCCAGCAGTGTTACCGGGACAGGGGGTCAAACTGAAGCTTTCTTT
TRBV10-1	.	.	TRBJ1-3	CASSETQSGNTIYF	TGCGCCAGCAGTGAAACCCAATCTGGAAACACCATATATTTT
TRBV6-4	once	.	TRBJ2-6	CASSDDSSGANVLTF	TGTGCCAGCAGTGACGACAGCTCTGGGGCCAACGTCCTGACTTTC
TRBV20-1	.	.	TRBJ2-5	CSARDSILKTQYF	TGCAGTGCTAGAGATTCGATCTTAAAGACCCAGTACTTC
TRBV20-1	.	TRBD2	TRBJ2-1	CSARALAGGPYNEQFF	TGCAGTGCTAGAGCACTAGCGGGGGGCCCTTACAATGAGCAGTTCTTC
TRBV19	few	.	TRBJ2-5	CASSFRGGGETQYF	TGTGCCAGTAGTTTTCGGGGTGGAGGCGAGACCCAGTACTTC
TRBV10-2	few	.	TRBJ2-5	CASSIGWETQYF	TGCGCCAGCAGTATTGGCTGGGAGACCCAGTACTTC